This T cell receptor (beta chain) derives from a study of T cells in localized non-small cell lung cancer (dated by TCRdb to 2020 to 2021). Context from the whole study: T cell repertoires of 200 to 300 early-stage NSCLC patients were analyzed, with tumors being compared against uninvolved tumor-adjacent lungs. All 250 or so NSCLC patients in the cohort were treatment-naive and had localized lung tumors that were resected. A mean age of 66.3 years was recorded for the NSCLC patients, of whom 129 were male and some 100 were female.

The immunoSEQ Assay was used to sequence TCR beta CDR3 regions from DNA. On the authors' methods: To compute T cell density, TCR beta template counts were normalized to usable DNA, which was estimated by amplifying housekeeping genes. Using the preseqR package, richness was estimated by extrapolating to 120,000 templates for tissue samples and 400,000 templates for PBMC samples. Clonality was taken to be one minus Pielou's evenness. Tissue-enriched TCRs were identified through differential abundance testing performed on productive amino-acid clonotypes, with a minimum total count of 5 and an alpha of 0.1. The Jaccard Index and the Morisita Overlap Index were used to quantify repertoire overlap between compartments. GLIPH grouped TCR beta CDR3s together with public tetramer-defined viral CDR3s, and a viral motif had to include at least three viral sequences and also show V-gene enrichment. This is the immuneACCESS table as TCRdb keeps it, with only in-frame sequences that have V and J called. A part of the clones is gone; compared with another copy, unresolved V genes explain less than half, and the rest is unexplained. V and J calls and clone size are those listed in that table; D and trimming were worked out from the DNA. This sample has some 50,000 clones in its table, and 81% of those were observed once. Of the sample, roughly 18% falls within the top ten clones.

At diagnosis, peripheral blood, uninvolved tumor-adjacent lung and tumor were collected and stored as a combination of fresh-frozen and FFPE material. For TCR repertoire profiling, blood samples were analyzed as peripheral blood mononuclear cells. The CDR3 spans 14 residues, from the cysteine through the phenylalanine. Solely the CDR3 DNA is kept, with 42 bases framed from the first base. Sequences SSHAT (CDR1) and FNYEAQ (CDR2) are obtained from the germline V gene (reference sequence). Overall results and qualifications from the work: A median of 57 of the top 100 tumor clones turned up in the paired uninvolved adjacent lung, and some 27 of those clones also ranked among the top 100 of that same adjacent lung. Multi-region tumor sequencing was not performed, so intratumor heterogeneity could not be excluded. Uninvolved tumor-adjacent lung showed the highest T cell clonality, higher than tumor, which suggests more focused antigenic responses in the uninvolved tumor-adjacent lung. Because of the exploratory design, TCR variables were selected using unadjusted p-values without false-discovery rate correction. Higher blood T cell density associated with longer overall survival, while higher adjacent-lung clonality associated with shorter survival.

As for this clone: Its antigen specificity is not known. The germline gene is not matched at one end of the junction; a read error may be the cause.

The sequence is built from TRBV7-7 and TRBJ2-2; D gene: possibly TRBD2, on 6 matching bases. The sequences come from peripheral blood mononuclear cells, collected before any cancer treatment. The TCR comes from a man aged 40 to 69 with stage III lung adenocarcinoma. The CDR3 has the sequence CASSPRGSTGELFF. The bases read TGTGCTAGCAGCCCCCGGGGGAGTACCGGGGAGCTGTTTTTT.